These 27 T cell receptor beta chains share one sample of origin, sequenced in a study of cytomegalovirus exposure and HLA in healthy donors. Both 60 Vbeta primers and 13 Jbeta primers went into the PCR. This table comes from immunoSEQ multiplex PCR, and its TCRdb copy is limited to in-frame clones, with some not included. Here the sample spans some 160,000 clones, about 72% being singletons. What was sequenced was PBMCs. These receptors originate from a man in his forties or fifties in good health and CMV-seronegative.

The V and J genes are TRBV5-4 and TRBJ1-1; D is undetermined. With 4 bases removed from V and 1 base from J, the gap between germline ends came to 11 bases. The CDR3 loop spans 14 amino acids. CDR1 is SGHNT, CDR2 YYREEE, per germline (reference sequence). DNA for the CDR3: TGTGCCAGCAGCCGAAACAGAGCGAACACTGAAGCTTTCTTT. This translates into CASSRNRANTEAFF.

This clone showed up just once. The rearrangement joins TRBV7-9 to TRBJ1-6; D perhaps matches TRBD1 (5 bases). V was shortened by 5 bases and J by 0 bases, with 8 bases between the two germline ends. CDR1 is SEHNR and CDR2 is FQNEAQ in the germline V gene (reference sequence). The CDR3 is 15 residues long. The CDR3 sequence: CASSADISYNSPLHF. In DNA form, the CDR3 reads TGTGCCAGCAGCGCGGACATCTCCTATAATTCACCCCTCCACTTT.

CDR3 coding DNA: TGCGCCAGCAGTGACACACAGGGGGCCTACAATGAGCAGTTCTTC. As protein: CASSDTQGAYNEQFF. V usage is TRBV10-1 and J usage is TRBJ2-1, with 8 bases identical to TRBD1. V shed 3 bases and J 2 bases; nucleotides not matched to a gene: 3. Germline-derived CDR1 and CDR2 are WNHNN and SYGVQD (reference sequence). The CDR3 has 15 amino acids.

The V gene is TRBV10-2, the J gene TRBJ1-5; D may be TRBD1 (5 bases). CDR3 size: 14 residues. The germline V gene has CDR1 WSHSY and CDR2 SAAADI. The V end lost 5 bases, the J end lost 5 bases, and 13 bases lay between the germline ends. CDR3 residues: CASSWGVGYQPQHF. The CDR3 nucleotides are TGCGCCAGCAGTTGGGGGGTTGGGTATCAGCCCCAGCATTTT.

The J gene is TRBJ1-5, the V gene TRBV2; unclear D gene. Between the trimmed V and J ends, which lost 7 bases and 7 bases, there was a span of 14 bases. Per the germline V gene, CDR1 is SNHLY and CDR2 is FYNNEI. This CDR3 region has 13 residues. This CDR3 is CASKRAVLQPQHF. In nucleotides, the CDR3 is TGTGCCAGCAAACGAGCGGTTCTCCAGCCCCAGCATTTT.

The chain is built from TRBV6-1 and TRBJ2-3; D is possibly TRBD1 (6 bases). CDR1 MNHNS and CDR2 SASEGT come from the germline V gene. The V gene lost 4 bases and the J gene lost 0 bases, with 17 bases spanning the gap. The CDR3 length is 17 residues. The CDR3 loop is CASSAADRDISTDTQYF. CDR3 DNA sequence: TGTGCCAGCAGTGCCGCTGACCGGGACATTAGCACAGATACGCAGTATTTT.

V gene TRBV7-8 combines with J gene TRBJ1-1; a weak D match, TRBD1 (5 bases). The CDR3 extends over 16 amino acids. Germline V lookup: CDR1 SGHVS, CDR2 FQNEAQ. Trimming stripped 4 bases from V and 5 bases from J, with 20 bases between. The CDR3 DNA is TGTGCCAGCAGCTCCTCCCGGACATCCTTGAGGACTGAAGCTTTCTTT. It translates to CASSSSRTSLRTEAFF. The variable domain in full, with the rest retrieved from reference TRBV7-8 and TRBJ1-1, is GAGVSQSPRYKVAKRGQDVALRCDPISGHVSLFWYQQALGQGPEFLTYFQNEAQLDKSGLPSDRFFAERPEGSVSTLKIQRTQQEDSAVYLCASSSSRTSLRTEAFFGQGTRLTVV.

The chain couples TRBV7-9 to TRBJ2-3; the match to TRBD2 covers 8 bases. This CDR3 comprises 14 residues. Germline assignment: CDR1 SEHNR and CDR2 FQNEAQ (reference sequence). V was clipped by 1 base and J by 4 bases; unmatched bases: 1. CDR3 residues: CASSLGGLADTQYF. The CDR3, as DNA: TGTGCCAGCAGCTTAGGGGGACTAGCAGATACGCAGTATTTT.

The chain joins TRBV19 to TRBJ2-7, with 9 nucleotides matching TRBD1. The junction had 7 bases not matched to a gene; V was cut back by 3 bases and J by 7 bases. The CDR3 is made up of 14 amino acids. Germline CDR1 is LNHDA and CDR2 is SQIVND (reference sequence). The CDR3, as DNA: TGTGCCAGTAGTATGGGACAGGGCCCCTGGGAGCAGTACTTC. This gives the protein CASSMGQGPWEQYF.

Only one count was recorded for this clone. CDR3 sequence (DNA): TGTGCCAGCAGCTCGGGACAGGGGATCGTGGCCTACGAGCAGTACTTC. It encodes CASSSGQGIVAYEQYF. The chain recombines TRBV11-2 with TRBJ2-7; 10 nucleotides line up with TRBD1. Germline V gene data show CDR1 as SGHAT and CDR2 as FQNNGV. J was trimmed by 2 bases and V by 4 bases; bases with no gene match: 8. This CDR3 has 16 residues.

The V gene is TRBV11-1, the J gene TRBJ2-1, with a possible D match to TRBD1 (6 bases). CDR3 length: 14 residues. Germline CDR1 is SGHAT and CDR2 is FQDESV (reference sequence). V shed 3 bases and J shed 2 bases, with 8 bases lying between them. Written as DNA, the CDR3 is TGTGCCAGCAGCTTGGGGACAACCTACAATGAGCAGTTCTTC. It is translated as CASSLGTTYNEQFF.

The chain uses TRBV5-1 and TRBJ2-3; 15 nucleotides match TRBD2. The V gene end was trimmed by 2 bases and the J gene end by 4 bases; junction bases not matched to a gene: 5. Germline-derived CDR1 and CDR2 are SGHRS and YFSETQ. There are 17 residues in the CDR3. CDR3 sequence: CASSLIGLAGGADTQYF. The CDR3 DNA sequence: TGCGCCAGCAGCTTAATAGGACTAGCGGGGGGGGCAGATACGCAGTATTTT.

This sequence joins TRBV29-1 and TRBJ1-1; 7 bases are a match to TRBD1. This CDR3 has 12 amino acids. CDR1 is SQVTM, CDR2 ANQGSEA, per germline. Unmatched junction bases numbered 2, after V lost 7 bases and J lost 0 bases. The CDR3 DNA sequence: TGCAGCGATGGGACAGTGAACACTGAAGCTTTCTTT. Protein: CSDGTVNTEAFF.

On this clone: At the DNA level, this CDR3 is encoded by other sequences in the same sample as well. This chain links TRBV5-1 with TRBJ2-3; D uncertain. The V end was cut by 0 bases, the J end by 2 bases, with 7 bases between. Germline CDR1 SGHRS, CDR2 YFSETQ. This CDR3 contains 14 residues. The CDR3 region is CASSLGQNTDTQYF. CDR3 sequence (DNA): TGCGCCAGCAGCTTGGGGCAGAACACAGATACGCAGTATTTT.

The chain recombines TRBV5-1 with TRBJ2-7, with D possibly being TRBD1 (8 bases). CDR3 length: 16 residues. The germline CDR1 and CDR2 sequences are SGHRS and YFSETQ. Trimming removed 3 bases from V and 3 bases from J, with 19 bases in between. The CDR3 spells CASSWGETGEGYEQYF. The CDR3 DNA sequence: TGCGCCAGCAGCTGGGGGGAGACAGGGGAGGGCTACGAGCAGTACTTC.

V gene TRBV4-1 combines with J gene TRBJ1-1; D not resolved. V was shortened by 4 bases and J by 2 bases, with 17 bases between the two germline ends. CDR3 size: 16 residues. CDR1 and CDR2 (germline): MGHRA, YSYEKL. For the CDR3, the DNA is TGCGCCAGCAGCCGGGTCCCCGGGGTAGTAAACACTGAAGCTTTCTTT. It is translated as CASSRVPGVVNTEAFF.

The chain combines TRBV27 with TRBJ2-7; 9 positions agree with TRBD2. Germline V gene lookup returns CDR1 MNHEY and CDR2 SMNVEV (reference sequence). The CDR3 spans 16 residues. The J segment lost 4 bases and the V segment lost 4 bases, leaving 11 bases of the junction unmatched. The CDR3 DNA is TGTGCCAGCAGTTCCCTAGGGCGGGAGGGTCGATACGAGCAGTACTTC. As protein: CASSSLGREGRYEQYF.

The chain uses TRBV28 and TRBJ2-1; D not certain. This CDR3 region has 12 residues. The V and J ends lost 7 bases and 4 bases respectively, with 8 bases between them. Germline assignment: CDR1 MDHEN and CDR2 SYDVKM. The chain's CDR3 is CASKSGYNEQFF. The DNA for the CDR3 is TGTGCCAGCAAATCAGGATACAATGAGCAGTTCTTC. The entire variable domain, with the rest obtained from reference TRBV28 and TRBJ2-1, is as follows: DVKVTQSSRYLVKRTGEKVFLECVQDMDHENMFWYRQDPGLGLRLIYFSYDVKMKEKGDIPEGYSVSREKKERFSLILESASTNQTSMYLCASKSGYNEQFFGPGTRLTVL.

This clone appeared a few times. The chain links TRBV10-3 to TRBJ2-2; D is perhaps TRBD1 (6 bases). The V gene's germline CDR1 is ENHRY and CDR2 SYGVKD. Deletions cut 3 bases from V and 1 base from J, with 12 bases between. There are 16 residues in the CDR3. CDR3 sequence (DNA): TGTGCCATCAGTGATTTCGGCAGGGGGAACACCGGGGAGCTGTTTTTT. As protein: CAISDFGRGNTGELFF.

The genes are TRBV7-6 and TRBJ2-5, with D unresolved. Germline lookup yields CDR1 SGHVS and CDR2 FNYEAQ. The CDR3 is 14 residues long. Trimming pared 6 bases from V and 2 bases from J, leaving 13 bases between. For the CDR3, the DNA is TGTGCCAGCAGACTTGGCGGTCGGCAAGAGACCCAGTACTTC. Its protein is CASRLGGRQETQYF.

This clone appeared a few times. The rearrangement uses TRBV6-5 and TRBJ2-1; 11 bases agree with TRBD2. The CDR3 loop spans 15 amino acids. Trimming cost V 6 bases and J 5 bases; bases outside gene matches: 6. Germline values: CDR1 MNHEY, CDR2 SVGAGI. CDR3 region: CASSFTSGGNNEQFF. The CDR3 DNA reads as TGTGCCAGCAGCTTCACTAGCGGGGGAAACAATGAGCAGTTCTTC.

V and J are TRBV6-5 and TRBJ2-7, with 10 bases aligning to TRBD1. CDR3 length equals 15 residues. The trim removed 2 bases at V and 7 bases at J, leaving 8 bases unmatched. Germline V gene sequence: CDR1 MNHEY, CDR2 SVGAGI. This chain's CDR3 is CASSYRRQGAGEQYF. The CDR3 DNA reads TGTGCCAGCAGTTACCGGAGACAGGGGGCAGGGGAGCAGTACTTC.

This clone was seen more than once but under ten times. CDR3 in amino acids: CASSYGEGQPQHF. The DNA of the CDR3 is TGTGCCAGCAGTTACGGGGAGGGTCAGCCCCAGCATTTT. The genes are TRBV6-6 and TRBJ1-5; D is unclear. V gave up 2 bases and J gave up 6 bases, with 8 bases separating them. Per the germline V gene, CDR1 is MNHNY and CDR2 is SVGAGI (reference sequence). CDR3 length: 13 amino acids.

The rearrangement joins TRBV5-1 to TRBJ1-2; maybe TRBD1 (5 bases). Trimming took off 3 bases at V and 4 bases at J, with 16 bases between the two ends. Germline V lookup: CDR1 SGHRS, CDR2 YFSETQ. The CDR3 contains 15 residues. CDR3 sequence reads: CASSSDRQLSYGYTF. CDR3 DNA sequence: TGCGCCAGCAGCTCAGACAGACAATTGTCCTATGGCTACACCTTC. Full variable domain (missing parts from reference TRBV5-1 and TRBJ1-2): KAGVTQTPRYLIKTRGQQVTLSCSPISGHRSVSWYQQTPGQGLQFLFEYFSETQRNKGNFPGRFSGRQFSNSRSEMNVSTLELGDSALYLCASSSDRQLSYGYTFGSGTRLTVV.

This clone was observed once. The rearrangement links TRBV5-4 to TRBJ2-7, with 8 nucleotides matching TRBD1. Per germline, CDR1 SGHNT and CDR2 YYREEE (reference sequence). The ends lost 4 bases at V and 6 bases at J; junction bases unmatched: 6. This CDR3 comprises 13 residues. The chain's CDR3 is CASSSGQGREQYF. CDR3 nucleotides: TGTGCCAGCAGCAGCGGACAGGGACGCGAGCAGTACTTC.

The V gene is TRBV27, the J gene TRBJ2-7; 9 nucleotides match TRBD1. J gave up 5 bases and V 6 bases, and 20 bases lay outside the gene matches. Per germline, CDR1 MNHEY and CDR2 SMNVEV (reference sequence). The CDR3 spans 18 residues. The DNA for the CDR3 is TGTGCCAGCAGCACAATCATCCCAACGACAGGGGGTGTCGACGAGCAGTACTTC. Amino acids: CASSTIIPTTGGVDEQYF.

The chain combines TRBV30 with TRBJ2-7; a possible D gene is TRBD1 (6 bases). This CDR3 is 14 amino acids long. V shed 4 bases and J shed 0 bases, with 13 bases lying between them. Germline V gene sequence: CDR1 GTSNPN, CDR2 SVGIG (reference sequence). CDR3: CAWNLQGRSYEQYF. CDR3 sequence (DNA): TGTGCCTGGAACCTCCAGGGGCGCTCCTACGAGCAGTACTTC. The full variable domain, completed using reference TRBV30 and TRBJ2-7, is SQTIHQWPATLVQPVGSPLSLECTVEGTSNPNLYWYRQAAGRGLQLLFYSVGIGQISSEVPQNLSASRPQDRQFILSSKKLLLSDSGFYLCAWNLQGRSYEQYFGPGTRLTVT.